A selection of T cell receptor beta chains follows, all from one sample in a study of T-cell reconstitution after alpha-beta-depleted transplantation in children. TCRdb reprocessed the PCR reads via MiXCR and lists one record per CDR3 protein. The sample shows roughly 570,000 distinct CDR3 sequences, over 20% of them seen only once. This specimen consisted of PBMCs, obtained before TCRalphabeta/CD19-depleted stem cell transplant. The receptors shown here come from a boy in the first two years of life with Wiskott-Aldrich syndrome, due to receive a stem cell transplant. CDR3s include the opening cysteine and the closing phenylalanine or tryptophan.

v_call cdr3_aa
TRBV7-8 CASSLVSGTSYEQYF
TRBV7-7 CASSWGLITGELFF
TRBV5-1 CASTWTGSGELFF
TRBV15 CATSRDDYRGTDTQYF
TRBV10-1 CASRRLNLGWLPYEQYF
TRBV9 CASSSRTGVTDTQYF
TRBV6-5 CASSLQTDTNEQFF
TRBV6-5 CASGPLGYGELFF
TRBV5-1 CASSLDQGADTEAFF
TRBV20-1 CSARDVKWGEQYF
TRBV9 CASSVATSTYEQYF
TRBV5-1 CASSLADYYEQYF
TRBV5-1 CASSIRTGGDEKLFF
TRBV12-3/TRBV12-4 CASRFVLGTEAFF
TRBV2 CASRRTANTGELFF
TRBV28 CASSSLGGGSEYTF
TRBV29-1 CSVEDVRGQETQYF
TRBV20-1 CSARSRRSYEQYF
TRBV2 CASKTEGDPQFF